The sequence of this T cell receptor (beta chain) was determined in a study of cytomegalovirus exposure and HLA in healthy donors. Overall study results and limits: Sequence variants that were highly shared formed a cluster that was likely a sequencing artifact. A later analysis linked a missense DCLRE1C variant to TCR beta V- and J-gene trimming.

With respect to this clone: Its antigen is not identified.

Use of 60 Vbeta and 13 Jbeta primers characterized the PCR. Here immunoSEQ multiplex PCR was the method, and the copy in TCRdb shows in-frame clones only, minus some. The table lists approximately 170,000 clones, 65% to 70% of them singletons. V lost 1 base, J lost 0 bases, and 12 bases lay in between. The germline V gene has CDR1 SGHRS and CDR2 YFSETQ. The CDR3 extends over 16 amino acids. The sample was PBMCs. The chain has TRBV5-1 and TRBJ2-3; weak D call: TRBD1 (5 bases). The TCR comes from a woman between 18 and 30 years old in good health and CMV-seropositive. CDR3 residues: CASSLSGRSSTDTQYF. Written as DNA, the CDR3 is TGCGCCAGCAGCTTGTCAGGGCGTTCTAGCACAGATACGCAGTATTTT.